This T cell receptor (beta chain) was retrieved from a study of T cell repertoires in ileal Crohn's disease. For the study at large: M6 samples are neoterminal ileum biopsies from postoperative colonoscopy. Whole-study findings and limits: Compared with CD4 T cells, sorted CD8 cells carried more expanded clones. Postoperative endoscopy occurred within one year, median about 7 months. Compared with non-smokers, active smokers at surgery showed more clonal expansions.

The time point denotes: neoterminal ileum biopsy at postoperative endoscopy, about 6 months after surgery. This CDR3 has 14 residues. Germline trimming cut 5 bases from V and 6 bases from J; bases unmatched to any gene: 4. Germline V CDR1 and CDR2: LNHDA, SQIVND (reference sequence). In regard to this clone: Its antigen is currently unknown. Additional DNA sequences in this sample encode the identical CDR3.

Generated by immunoSEQ multiplex PCR, the TCRdb table keeps only in-frame clones and is missing some. The top ten hold roughly 7.3% of the sample, which has approximately 7,400 clones, around 76% seen once. The V and J genes are TRBV19 and TRBJ1-5, with 10 bases lining up with TRBD1. The clonotype comes from an adult with Crohn's disease. The specimen sequenced was ileal tissue. For the CDR3, the DNA is TGTGCCAGTAGTGGACAGGGGGGCGGTCAGCCCCAGCATTTT. Amino acid sequence: CASSGQGGGQPQHF.